The following is a TCR beta chain sequence with its context. The antigen is not known. The source of the sample is a study of T cells in localized non-small cell lung cancer. Study-wide findings and caveats: Sequence data derive from only one tumor region, so heterogeneity remains possible. A median of about 58 of the top 100 tumor clones appeared in adjacent lung, which was paired and uninvolved. Uninvolved adjacent lung had higher T cell clonality than tumor and all other tissues. A raised T cell density in blood coincided with lengthier overall survival.

Sequencing was performed with immunoSEQ multiplex PCR; in TCRdb, only in-frame clones are kept and a portion is missing. This table has approximately 2,800 clones, almost 35% appearing once. Material: lung tumor tissue, obtained before any cancer treatment. This receptor was identified in a man between 40 and 75 years old with stage II lung adenocarcinoma.

CDR3 sequence (DNA): TGCAGCGTTGTAAGTGTCCAAGAGACCCAGTACTTC. Amino acids: CSVVSVQETQYF. This rearrangement joins TRBV29-1 to TRBJ2-5, with D uncertain. Germline values: CDR1 SQVTM, CDR2 ANQGSEA. The CDR3 consists of 12 residues. V gave up 4 bases and J gave up 1 base, with 7 bases separating them.